Shown below are 32 T cell receptor beta chains from a single sample sequenced in a study of shared clonotypes between healthy human individuals. The method was immunoSEQ multiplex PCR; TCRdb's version includes in-frame clones alone and lacks a portion of them. The data contain hundreds of thousands of clones, approximately 79% of them singletons. Sample: memory CD4+ T cells sorted from blood. Subset noted: CD45RA-negative fraction. These receptor sequences come from a woman aged 25 to 39 in good health.

The chain recombines TRBV5-1 with TRBJ2-1, with 13 bases matching TRBD2. CDR1 and CDR2 (germline): SGHRS, YFSETQ. CDR3 size: 14 residues. V shed 4 bases and J 9 bases; nucleotides not matched to a gene: 4. The CDR3 region has the DNA TGCGCCAGCAGCGCCGGGACTAGCGGGACTGAGCAGTTCTTC. It is translated as CASSAGTSGTEQFF.

The V gene is TRBV5-6, the J gene TRBJ2-3; no clear D. V was cut by 0 bases and J by 11 bases, with 16 bases left in between. The CDR3 runs 14 residues. CDR1 SGHDT and CDR2 YYEEEE come from the germline V gene. Here the CDR3 reads CASSLELSASRQYF. CDR3 nucleotide sequence: TGTGCCAGCAGCTTGGAACTTTCGGCCAGCAGGCAGTATTTT.

The chain is built from TRBV7-9 and TRBJ1-4, with TRBD1 matching over 10 bases. Trimming removed 0 bases from V and 5 bases from J; junction bases left unmatched: 6. Germline lookup yields CDR1 SEHNR and CDR2 FQNEAQ (reference sequence). CDR3 length equals 17 residues. The CDR3 loop reads CASSLAGQGRTNEKLFF. CDR3 bases: TGTGCCAGCAGCTTAGCGGGACAGGGGCGAACCAATGAAAAACTGTTTTTT.

The chain joins TRBV6-1 to TRBJ1-4, with D unresolved. V lost 6 bases and J 5 bases, leaving 10 bases between the germline ends. Germline V gives CDR1 MNHNS, CDR2 SASEGT. CDR3 length: 13 amino acids. This CDR3 is CASSQHQNEKLFF. DNA of the CDR3: TGTGCCAGCAGCCAACATCAGAATGAAAAACTGTTTTTT.

Comment on this clone: This likely reflects a read error, since a far larger clone is one base away. The chain uses TRBV2 and TRBJ2-6; D remains unclear. CDR3 length: 13 residues. With 4 bases removed from V and 3 bases from J, the gap between germline ends came to 4 bases. The germline CDR1 and CDR2 sequences are SNHLY and FYNNEI. For the CDR3, the DNA is TGTGCCAGCAGTGTAATTGGGGCCAACGTCCTGACTTTC. Protein product: CASSVIGANVLTF.

This clone was counted once. The chain recombines TRBV29-1 with TRBJ2-3; the match to TRBD1 covers 7 bases. CDR1 and CDR2 (germline): SQVTM, ANQGSEA. J was trimmed by 4 bases and V by 3 bases; bases with no gene match: 7. The CDR3 runs to 14 residues. The CDR3 DNA follows: TGCAGCGTTGAGGACAGGCGGCAGGCAGATACGCAGTATTTT. Translation: CSVEDRRQADTQYF.

The chain is built from TRBV5-1 and TRBJ2-1; 14 bases align to TRBD2. Germline CDR1 is SGHRS and CDR2 is YFSETQ. The CDR3 sequence is 18 residues long. The V and J ends lost 2 bases and 0 bases, in that order; junction bases with no gene match: 4. The CDR3 sequence is CASSFGLAGGHSYNEQFF. The CDR3 DNA sequence: TGCGCCAGCAGCTTCGGACTAGCGGGAGGCCACTCCTACAATGAGCAGTTCTTC.

This clone occurred once. The genes are TRBV2 and TRBJ2-7, with D perhaps matching TRBD1 (6 bases). The length of the CDR3 is 12 residues. Germline lookup yields CDR1 SNHLY and CDR2 FYNNEI. Trimming shortened V by 8 bases and J by 4 bases, and 12 bases separated the two germline ends. The CDR3 sequence is CASRGDTYEQYF. The DNA of the CDR3 is TGTGCCAGCCGTGGGGACACTTACGAGCAGTACTTC.

This clone is a singleton in its sample. V and J are TRBV7-2 and TRBJ2-1; TRBD2 might be the D (6 bases). Looked up from germline, CDR1 is SGHTA and CDR2 is FQGNSA. Trimming removed 0 bases from V and 8 bases from J, with 11 bases in between. CDR3 length: 14 amino acids. The CDR3 reads CASSLAGGWYEQFF. In DNA form, the CDR3 reads TGTGCCAGCAGCTTAGCGGGAGGATGGTATGAGCAGTTCTTC.

A remark on this clone: Other DNA sequences in the same sample also yield this CDR3. The V and J genes are TRBV5-4 and TRBJ2-1; 10 nucleotides agree with TRBD2. With V trimmed by 4 bases and J by 2 bases, 3 bases remained unmatched. Germline values: CDR1 SGHNT, CDR2 YYREEE (reference sequence). CDR3 length: 15 residues. In DNA form, the CDR3 reads TGTGCCAGCAGCCTCGGACTAGCGGCCTACAATGAGCAGTTCTTC. This codes for CASSLGLAAYNEQFF.

The chain links TRBV18 to TRBJ1-2, with D maybe TRBD1 (5 bases). The germline CDR1 and CDR2 sequences are KGHSH and LQKENI. V lost 4 bases to trimming and J lost 6 bases, with 18 bases between them. The CDR3 length is 15 residues. The CDR3 protein is CASSHSSGQGNGYTF. The CDR3 DNA is TGTGCCAGCTCACACAGCTCGGGGCAGGGAAATGGCTACACCTTC.

This clone was seen only a few times. Other nucleotide sequences from this sample produce the same CDR3. The V gene is TRBV5-1, the J gene TRBJ2-1; D might be TRBD2 (5 bases). Trimming left V 2 bases short and J 0 bases short, with 9 bases between. CDR1 and CDR2 (germline): SGHRS, YFSETQ. The CDR3 is 15 residues long. CDR3 sequence: CASSFSVSSYNEQFF. The CDR3 nucleotides read TGCGCCAGCAGCTTTAGCGTAAGCTCCTACAATGAGCAGTTCTTC.

On this clone: At one of its ends the junction is not consistent with the germline gene, which may arise from a read error. This chain connects TRBV19 to TRBJ1-1; 7 bases map to TRBD1. Per germline, CDR1 LNHDA and CDR2 SQIVND (reference sequence). The CDR3 consists of 14 residues. The CDR3 is CASSIPTGNAEAFF. CDR3 coding DNA: TGTGCCAGTAGTATTCCGACAGGGAACGCTGAAGCTTTCTTT.

Concerning this clone: This may be a read error, as it is one base from a much larger clone. The chain couples TRBV4-1 to TRBJ2-5; D not resolved. Germline CDR1 MGHRA, CDR2 YSYEKL. The CDR3 is 17 amino acids. Trimming left V 0 bases short and J 6 bases short, with 20 bases between. Here the CDR3 DNA reads TGCGCCAGCAGCCAAGATCCGGTCGCCGCCCTTGGGAAGACCCAGTACTTC. It codes for CASSQDPVAALGKTQYF.

This clone was counted once. The chain recombines TRBV4-1 with TRBJ1-6; D may be TRBD1 (5 bases). Germline CDR1 MGHRA, CDR2 YSYEKL. The CDR3 totals 15 residues. Trimming cost V 0 bases and J 7 bases, with 10 bases left between them. This CDR3 is CASSQDRQPNSPLHF. In nucleotides, the CDR3 is TGCGCCAGCAGCCAAGATAGACAGCCGAATTCACCCCTCCACTTT.

The V and J genes are TRBV28 and TRBJ2-1; 10 bases map to TRBD2. Trimming cost V 6 bases and J 4 bases; bases outside gene matches: 18. The germline gives CDR1 MDHEN, CDR2 SYDVKM. The CDR3 is made up of 19 amino acids. The CDR3: CASSSVRAGGPFAYNEQFF. CDR3 coding DNA: TGTGCCAGCAGCAGCGTCAGAGCGGGAGGGCCGTTCGCTTACAATGAGCAGTTCTTC.

The V and J genes are TRBV5-1 and TRBJ2-1, with D perhaps given as TRBD1 or TRBD2 (5 bases each). The CDR3 covers 14 residues. Trimming took 4 bases from V and 7 from J, leaving 15 bases between them. CDR1 is SGHRS, CDR2 YFSETQ, per germline. CDR3 coding DNA: TGCGCCAGCAGCGCCGGCGGAGAGGGGAATGAGCAGTTCTTC. It yields the protein CASSAGGEGNEQFF.

The J gene is TRBJ1-1, the V gene TRBV27; tentative D call: TRBD1 (6 bases). The germline CDR1 and CDR2 sequences are MNHEY and SMNVEV (reference sequence). The CDR3 extends over 18 amino acids. The germline V and J ends were trimmed by 3 bases and 1 base, with 21 bases remaining between them. This CDR3 is CASSFYARQGTTNTEAFF. The CDR3 DNA follows: TGTGCCAGCAGTTTTTACGCGAGGCAGGGGACAACGAACACTGAAGCTTTCTTT.

This clone appeared a few times. This chain's CDR3 is CASKVPTEAFF. The CDR3 DNA is TGTGCCAGCAAGGTCCCCACTGAAGCTTTCTTT. The chain joins TRBV28 to TRBJ1-1; D is unresolved. CDR3 length: 11 amino acids. With 7 bases removed from V and 4 bases from J, the gap between germline ends came to 7 bases. Germline-derived CDR1 and CDR2 are MDHEN and SYDVKM.

J is TRBJ2-1 and V is TRBV7-9; 9 bases line up with TRBD1. Germline V CDR1 and CDR2: SEHNR, FQNEAQ (reference sequence). The CDR3 has 16 amino acids. The V and J ends lost 4 bases and 7 bases, in that order; junction bases with no gene match: 11. In DNA form, the CDR3 reads TGTGCCAGCAGCTGGACCGGGACAGGGAGTTCTAATGAGCAGTTCTTC. Its translation: CASSWTGTGSSNEQFF.

This clone appeared a single time. The V call is TRBV2, the J call TRBJ2-2, with D perhaps given as TRBD1 or TRBD2 (5 bases each). Germline V gene sequence: CDR1 SNHLY, CDR2 FYNNEI. The V end was cut by 6 bases, the J end by 6 bases, with 11 bases between. The CDR3 is 13 amino acids. This CDR3 reads CASRALGAGELFF. In DNA, the CDR3 is TGTGCCAGCAGGGCACTAGGGGCCGGGGAGCTGTTTTTT. The entire variable domain, with the rest obtained from reference TRBV2 and TRBJ2-2, is as follows: EPEVTQTPSHQVTQMGQEVILRCVPISNHLYFYWYRQILGQKVEFLVSFYNNEISEKSEIFDDQFSVERPDGSNFTLKIRSTKLEDSAMYFCASRALGAGELFFGEGSRLTVL.

CDR3 region: CASSQDGRAGQPQHF. The CDR3 nucleotides are TGTGCCAGCAGCCAAGACGGCAGGGCCGGTCAGCCCCAGCATTTT. V usage is TRBV4-2 and J usage is TRBJ1-5; possibly TRBD1 for D (5 bases). Germline V gives CDR1 LGHNA, CDR2 YNFKEQ. Trimming took off 0 bases at V and 6 bases at J, with 12 bases between the two ends. This CDR3 contains 15 residues.

The V call is TRBV27, the J call TRBJ2-3; maybe TRBD2 (5 bases). The CDR3 totals 14 residues. With 6 bases removed from V and 3 bases from J, the gap between germline ends came to 13 bases. CDR1 is MNHEY and CDR2 is SMNVEV in the germline V gene (reference sequence). CDR3 nucleotides: TGTGCCAGCAGCTTAGCGCCCAAGACAGATACGCAGTATTTT. It translates to CASSLAPKTDTQYF.

The chain joins TRBV5-1 to TRBJ1-1; D remains unclear. CDR1 is SGHRS, CDR2 YFSETQ, per germline. Trimming pared 2 bases from V and 0 bases from J, leaving 8 bases between. The CDR3 runs to 14 residues. CDR3 residues: CASSFGSVNTEAFF. CDR3 nucleotide sequence: TGCGCCAGCAGCTTCGGGTCGGTGAACACTGAAGCTTTCTTT.

The rearrangement uses TRBV27 and TRBJ2-2; D could derive from TRBD1 or TRBD2 (5 bases each). The CDR3 has 15 residues. Germline V gene sequence: CDR1 MNHEY, CDR2 SMNVEV (reference sequence). The V end lost 3 bases, the J end lost 6 bases, and 14 bases lay between the germline ends. CDR3 protein: CASSFQLGVPGELFF. CDR3 bases: TGTGCCAGCAGTTTTCAATTGGGGGTCCCCGGGGAGCTGTTTTTT.

As regards this clone: Other nucleotide sequences in the sample specify the same CDR3. The chain uses TRBV28 and TRBJ2-1; D ambiguous. V lost 8 bases and J 1 base, leaving 9 bases between the germline ends. CDR1 is MDHEN and CDR2 is SYDVKM in the germline V gene. The length of the CDR3 is 13 residues. This chain's CDR3 is CASRVGSYNEQFF. The CDR3 nucleotides are TGTGCCAGCCGGGTTGGGTCCTACAATGAGCAGTTCTTC.

Remarks on this clone: Germline and junction disagree at one end, which may indicate a read error. The chain carries TRBV15 and TRBJ1-2, with D tentatively TRBD1 (6 bases). This CDR3 region has 17 residues. CDR1 LNHNV and CDR2 YYDKDF come from the germline V gene (reference sequence). Written as DNA, the CDR3 is TGTGCCACCAGCAGAGAGGGGGCCGGACCGACCATCCGGGGCGTCGCCTTC. Protein sequence: CATSREGAGPTIRGVAF.

The chain carries TRBV19 and TRBJ1-5; no reliable D call. CDR1 is LNHDA and CDR2 is SQIVND in the germline V gene (reference sequence). V lost 6 bases to trimming and J lost 0 bases, with 12 bases between them. CDR3 size: 15 residues. The CDR3 DNA follows: TGTGCCAGTAGCCCCGACGGAGATAGCAATCAGCCCCAGCATTTT. Its protein product is CASSPDGDSNQPQHF.

The chain employs TRBV7-9 and TRBJ2-2; possible D gene TRBD2, 6 bases. The CDR3 is 15 residues long. The V end lost 6 bases, the J end lost 7 bases, and 18 bases lay between the germline ends. Germline V gene data show CDR1 as SEHNR and CDR2 as FQNEAQ (reference sequence). The CDR3 protein is CASRPGTALIGELFF. Here the CDR3 DNA reads TGTGCCAGCAGACCAGGGACTGCCCTTATCGGGGAGCTGTTTTTT. The entire variable domain, with the rest obtained from reference TRBV7-9 and TRBJ2-2, is as follows: DTGVSQNPRHKITKRGQNVTFRCDPISEHNRLYWYRQTLGQGPEFLTYFQNEAQLEKSRLLSDRFSAERPKGSFSTLEIQRTEQGDSAMYLCASRPGTALIGELFFGEGSRLTVL.

The gene calls are TRBV11-3 and TRBJ2-1; the match to TRBD2 covers 13 bases. After removal of 5 bases from V and 5 bases from J, the junction contained 3 bases not matched to a gene. The CDR3 spans 15 residues. CDR1 is SGHNT, CDR2 YENEEA, per germline. The CDR3 loop reads CASSPGLAGDNEQFF. In DNA, the CDR3 is TGTGCCAGCAGCCCTGGACTAGCGGGAGACAATGAGCAGTTCTTC.

The V gene is TRBV10-2, the J gene TRBJ2-3; no definite D call. The V end was cut by 3 bases, the J end by 2 bases, with 9 bases between. This CDR3 comprises 14 residues. CDR1 is WSHSY, CDR2 SAAADI, per germline. The CDR3 DNA is TGCGCCAGCAGTGATTTAGGCTTCACAGATACGCAGTATTTT. Its translation is CASSDLGFTDTQYF.

This clone was seen only once. The rearrangement joins TRBV2 to TRBJ2-2, with unresolved D. V gave up 4 bases and J gave up 1 base, with 7 bases separating them. The germline V gene has CDR1 SNHLY and CDR2 FYNNEI. The CDR3 totals 14 residues. The CDR3 sequence: CASSGTRNTGELFF. CDR3 in DNA: TGTGCCAGCAGTGGTACCCGGAACACCGGGGAGCTGTTTTTT.